A single T cell receptor (beta chain) is shown here with its context. Germline-derived CDR1 and CDR2 are MNHEY and SVGAGI. The V segment lost 5 bases and the J segment 6 bases; nucleotides outside the gene matches: 5. CDR3 length: 13 amino acids. Under the authors' procedure: Amplification with reference gene primers provided the estimates of nucleated cell counts. Generated by immunoSEQ multiplex PCR, the TCRdb table keeps only in-frame clones and is missing some. That table is the source of V, J and clone size, and D and trimming were worked out from the DNA. The table includes approximately 70,000 clones, 80% detected once. The sample comes from a study of blood T cell repertoires in COVID-19.

The rearrangement uses TRBV6-5 and TRBJ1-1; 8 nucleotides agree with TRBD1. The TCR originated in a man in his sixties or seventies who had recovered from COVID-19. The sequencing sample was made of peripheral blood. The CDR3 here is CASSLGQGAEAFF. CDR3 bases: TGTGCCAGCAGTCTCGGACAGGGTGCTGAAGCTTTCTTT.